This T cell receptor beta chain was identified during a study of cytomegalovirus exposure and HLA in healthy donors. Overall study: The 120 or so validation repertoires, a later analysis reported, used the same platform as the approximately 670 first-cohort repertoires.

Regarding this clone: The antigen is undetermined.

Clones were read by immunoSEQ multiplex PCR, and TCRdb kept only the in-frame ones, dropping some. The sample carries some 170,000 clones, 85% to 90% recorded once. Study results and limitations: For most TCR sequences rarity was the rule, although some public TCRs occurred in many donors. Both high specificity and high sensitivity reportedly marked the classifier's diagnosis of cytomegalovirus status. In the approximately 120 validation repertoires, a later analysis found that first-cohort TCR clusters tended to co-occur.

CDR3 size: 15 residues. V dropped 4 bases and J dropped 7 bases, with 18 bases sitting between them. Germline V lookup: CDR1 SGHTA, CDR2 FQGTGA. This chain uses TRBV7-3 with TRBJ2-3; weak D call: TRBD2 (6 bases). This receptor was taken from a young woman in good health and CMV-seropositive. Input material: PBMCs. CDR3 coding DNA: TGTGCCAGCAGCTCCGCATGGGGGGAGCGTCATACGCAGTATTTT. Encoded protein: CASSSAWGERHTQYF.